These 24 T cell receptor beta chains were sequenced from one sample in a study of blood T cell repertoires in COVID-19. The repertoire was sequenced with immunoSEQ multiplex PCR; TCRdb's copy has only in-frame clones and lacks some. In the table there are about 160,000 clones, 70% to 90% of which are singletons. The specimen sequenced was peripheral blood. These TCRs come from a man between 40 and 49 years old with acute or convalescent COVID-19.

CDR3 sequence (DNA): TGTGCCAGCAGCTTGGTACAGGGCGTTCAGACCCAGTACTTC. It specifies CASSLVQGVQTQYF. The chain is built from TRBV5-6 and TRBJ2-5, with TRBD1 as a possible D gene (6 bases). The V end lost 0 bases, the J end lost 6 bases, and 12 bases lay between the germline ends. CDR3 length: 14 amino acids. Per germline, CDR1 SGHDT and CDR2 YYEEEE.

CDR3 in DNA: TGTGCCAGCAGACCGGGACAGGTTAATTCACCCCTCCACTTT. The encoded protein is CASRPGQVNSPLHF. The chain combines TRBV27 with TRBJ1-6, with 8 bases fitting TRBD1. J gave up 6 bases and V 6 bases, and 4 bases lay outside the gene matches. The CDR3 extends over 14 amino acids. Germline CDR1 is MNHEY and CDR2 is SMNVEV (reference sequence).

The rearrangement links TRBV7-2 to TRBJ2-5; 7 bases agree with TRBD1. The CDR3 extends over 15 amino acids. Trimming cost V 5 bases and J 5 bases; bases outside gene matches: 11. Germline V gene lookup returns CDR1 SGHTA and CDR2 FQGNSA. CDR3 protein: CASSRPGQLGETQYF. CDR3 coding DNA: TGTGCCAGCAGCAGGCCGGGACAGCTAGGGGAGACCCAGTACTTC.

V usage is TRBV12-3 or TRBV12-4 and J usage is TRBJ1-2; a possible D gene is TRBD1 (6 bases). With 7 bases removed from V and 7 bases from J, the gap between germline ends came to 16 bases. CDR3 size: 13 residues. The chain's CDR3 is CASTITTGGGYTF. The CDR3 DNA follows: TGTGCCAGCACCATCACGACAGGAGGTGGCTACACCTTC.

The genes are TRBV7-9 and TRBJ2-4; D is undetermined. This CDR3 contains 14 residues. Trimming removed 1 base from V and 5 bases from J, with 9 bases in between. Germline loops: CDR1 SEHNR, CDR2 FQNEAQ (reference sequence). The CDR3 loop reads CASSLGLAENIQYF. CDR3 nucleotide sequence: TGTGCCAGCAGCTTAGGGCTCGCAGAAAACATTCAGTACTTC.

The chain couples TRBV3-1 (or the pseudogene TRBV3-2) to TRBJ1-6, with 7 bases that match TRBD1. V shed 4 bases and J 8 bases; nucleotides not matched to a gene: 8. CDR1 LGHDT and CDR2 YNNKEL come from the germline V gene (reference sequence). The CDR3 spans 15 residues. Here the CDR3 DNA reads TGTGCCAGCAGCCCAATGGGACAGACAGATTCACCCCTCCACTTT. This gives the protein CASSPMGQTDSPLHF.

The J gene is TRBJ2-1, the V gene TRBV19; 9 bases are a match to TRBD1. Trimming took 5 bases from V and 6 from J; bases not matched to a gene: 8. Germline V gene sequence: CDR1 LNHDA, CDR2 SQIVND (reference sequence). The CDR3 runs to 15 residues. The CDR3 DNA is TGTGCCAGTAGTGGGATTGGACAGGGGATCAATGAGCAGTTCTTC. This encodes CASSGIGQGINEQFF.

The CDR3 loop reads CASSYSNLAAPLHF. The CDR3 nucleotides read TGTGCCAGCAGTTACTCGAACCTGGCGGCACCCCTCCACTTT. This chain connects TRBV6-2 or TRBV6-3 to TRBJ1-6; no definite D call. The germline CDR1 and CDR2 sequences are MNHEY and SVGEGT. V was trimmed by 0 bases and J by 11 bases, leaving 11 bases between them. The CDR3 is 14 residues long.

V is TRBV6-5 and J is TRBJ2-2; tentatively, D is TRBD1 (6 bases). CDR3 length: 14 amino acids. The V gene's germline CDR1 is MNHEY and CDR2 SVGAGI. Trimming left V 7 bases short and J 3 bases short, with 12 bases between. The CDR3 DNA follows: TGTGCCAGCAAGGGCAGGGGCGACACCGGGGAGCTGTTTTTT. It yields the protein CASKGRGDTGELFF.

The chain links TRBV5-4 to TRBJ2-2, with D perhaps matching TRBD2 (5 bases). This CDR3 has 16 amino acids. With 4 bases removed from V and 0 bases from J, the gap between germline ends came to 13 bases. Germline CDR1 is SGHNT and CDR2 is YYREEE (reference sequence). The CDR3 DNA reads TGTGCCAGCAGCCCCGTACGGGGTTCGAACACCGGGGAGCTGTTTTTT. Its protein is CASSPVRGSNTGELFF.

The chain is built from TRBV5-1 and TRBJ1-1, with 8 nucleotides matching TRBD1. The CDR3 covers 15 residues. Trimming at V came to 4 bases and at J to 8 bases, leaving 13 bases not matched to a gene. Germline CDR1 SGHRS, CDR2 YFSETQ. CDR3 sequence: CASSPVMGRGQEAFF. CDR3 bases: TGCGCCAGCAGCCCAGTCATGGGCAGGGGGCAAGAAGCTTTCTTT.

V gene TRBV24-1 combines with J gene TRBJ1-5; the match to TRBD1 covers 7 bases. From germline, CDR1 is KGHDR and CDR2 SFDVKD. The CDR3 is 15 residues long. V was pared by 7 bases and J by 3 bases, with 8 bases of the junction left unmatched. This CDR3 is CATSKGTEVNQPQHF. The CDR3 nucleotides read TGTGCCACCAGCAAAGGGACAGAAGTCAATCAGCCCCAGCATTTT.

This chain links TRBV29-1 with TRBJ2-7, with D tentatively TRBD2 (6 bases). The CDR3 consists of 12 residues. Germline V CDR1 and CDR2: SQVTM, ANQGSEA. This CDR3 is CSAAAGTYEQYF. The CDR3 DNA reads TGCAGTGCGGCTGCGGGAACCTACGAGCAGTACTTC.

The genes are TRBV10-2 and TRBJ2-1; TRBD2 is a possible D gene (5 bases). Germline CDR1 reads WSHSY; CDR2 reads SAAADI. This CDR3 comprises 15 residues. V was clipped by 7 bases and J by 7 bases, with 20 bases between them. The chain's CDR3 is CASTWELVGLNEQFF. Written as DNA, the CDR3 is TGCGCCAGCACTTGGGAGTTGGTGGGGTTGAATGAGCAGTTCTTC.

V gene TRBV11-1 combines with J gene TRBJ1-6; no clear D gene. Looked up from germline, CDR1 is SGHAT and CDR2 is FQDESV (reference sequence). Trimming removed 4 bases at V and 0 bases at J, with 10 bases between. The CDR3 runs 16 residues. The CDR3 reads CASSSSATSYNSPLHF. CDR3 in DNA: TGTGCCAGCAGCTCCTCAGCGACCTCCTATAATTCACCCCTCCACTTT.

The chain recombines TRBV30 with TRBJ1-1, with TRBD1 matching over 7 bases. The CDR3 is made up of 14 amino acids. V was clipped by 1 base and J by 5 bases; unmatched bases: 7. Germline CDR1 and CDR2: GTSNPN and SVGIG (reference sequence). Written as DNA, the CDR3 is TGTGCCTGGAGTGAAGGCACAGGGGATACTGAAGCTTTCTTT. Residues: CAWSEGTGDTEAFF.

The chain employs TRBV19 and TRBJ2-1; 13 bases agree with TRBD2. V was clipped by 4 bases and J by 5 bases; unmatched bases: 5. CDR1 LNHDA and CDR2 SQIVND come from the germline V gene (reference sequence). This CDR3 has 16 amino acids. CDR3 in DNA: TGTGCCAGTAGTACTTCACTAGCGGGGGGGCACAATGAGCAGTTCTTC. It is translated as CASSTSLAGGHNEQFF.

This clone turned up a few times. Here the CDR3 DNA reads TGTGCCAGCAGCTTGGTCTCGAGGTATGGCTACACCTTC. It yields the protein CASSLVSRYGYTF. The rearrangement uses TRBV5-6 and TRBJ1-2; no reliable D call. The V gene lost 0 bases and the J gene lost 5 bases, with 8 bases spanning the gap. This CDR3 comprises 13 residues. Germline lookup yields CDR1 SGHDT and CDR2 YYEEEE.

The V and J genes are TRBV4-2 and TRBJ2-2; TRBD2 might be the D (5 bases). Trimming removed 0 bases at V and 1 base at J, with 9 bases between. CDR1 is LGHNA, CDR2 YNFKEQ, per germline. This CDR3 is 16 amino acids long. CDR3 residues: CASSQDWRRNTGELFF. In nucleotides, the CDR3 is TGTGCCAGCAGCCAAGACTGGAGGAGGAACACCGGGGAGCTGTTTTTT.

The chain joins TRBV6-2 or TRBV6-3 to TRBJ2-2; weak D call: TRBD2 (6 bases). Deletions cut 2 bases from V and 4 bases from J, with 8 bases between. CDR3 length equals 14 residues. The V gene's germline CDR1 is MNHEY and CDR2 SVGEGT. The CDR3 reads CASSYRDFTGELFF. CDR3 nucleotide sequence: TGTGCCAGCAGTTACCGGGACTTCACCGGGGAGCTGTTTTTT.

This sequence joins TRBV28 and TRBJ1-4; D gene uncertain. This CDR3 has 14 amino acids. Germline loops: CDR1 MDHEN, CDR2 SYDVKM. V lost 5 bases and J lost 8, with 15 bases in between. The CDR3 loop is CASSNWATGEKLFF. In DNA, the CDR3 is TGTGCCAGCAGTAATTGGGCAACCGGAGAAAAACTGTTTTTT.

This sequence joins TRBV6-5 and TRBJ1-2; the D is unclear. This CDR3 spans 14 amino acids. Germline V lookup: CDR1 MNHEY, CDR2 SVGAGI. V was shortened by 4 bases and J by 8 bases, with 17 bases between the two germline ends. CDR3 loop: CASSSRFEGGGYTF. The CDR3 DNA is TGTGCCAGCAGTTCTCGATTCGAGGGTGGAGGCTACACCTTC.

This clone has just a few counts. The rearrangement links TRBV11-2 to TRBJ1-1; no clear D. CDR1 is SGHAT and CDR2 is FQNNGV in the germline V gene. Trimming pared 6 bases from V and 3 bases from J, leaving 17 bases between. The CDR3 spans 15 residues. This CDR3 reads CASRRAWGGDTEAFF. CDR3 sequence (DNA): TGTGCCAGCAGGAGGGCTTGGGGTGGGGACACTGAAGCTTTCTTT.

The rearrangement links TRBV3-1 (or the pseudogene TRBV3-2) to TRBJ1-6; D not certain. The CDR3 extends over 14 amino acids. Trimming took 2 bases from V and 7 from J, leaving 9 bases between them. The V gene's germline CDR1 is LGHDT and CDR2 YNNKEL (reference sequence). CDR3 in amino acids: CASSQSAGNSPLHF. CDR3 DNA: TGTGCCAGCAGCCAAAGTGCAGGCAATTCACCCCTCCACTTT.